Each of the 30 T cell receptor beta chains below was sequenced from the same sample in a study of shared clonotypes between healthy human individuals. The protocol was immunoSEQ multiplex PCR, while the TCRdb copy is restricted to in-frame clones and leaves out a portion. This table holds roughly 2.6 million clones, about 92% found once. The material sequenced was naive CD4+ T cells sorted from blood. Regarding subset: CD45RA+ positively selected. The receptors were sampled from a young man in good health.

CDR3 DNA: TGCGCCAGCAGTGGGACTCCCGGAGAGACCCAGTACTTC. Residues: CASSGTPGETQYF. This chain connects TRBV10-2 to TRBJ2-5, with D perhaps TRBD2 (5 bases). Germline CDR1 reads WSHSY; CDR2 reads SAAADI. This CDR3 is built from 13 residues. V was shortened by 4 bases and J by 4 bases, with 10 bases between the two germline ends.

The rearrangement joins TRBV7-9 to TRBJ1-2; D is undetermined. Trimming stripped 2 bases from V and 7 bases from J, with 14 bases between. The CDR3 is 14 amino acids. Germline V CDR1 and CDR2: SEHNR, FQNEAQ (reference sequence). CDR3 DNA sequence: TGTGCCAGCAGCTTACGTGGTGAAGGTAGTGGCTACACCTTC. Protein sequence: CASSLRGEGSGYTF.

This clone has only one observation. This sequence joins TRBV11-1 and TRBJ1-2, with no clear D. Trimming removed 0 bases from V and 8 bases from J, with 16 bases in between. The CDR3 runs 15 residues. Germline V lookup: CDR1 SGHAT, CDR2 FQDESV (reference sequence). The CDR3 loop is CASSLAGTFRGGYTF. The DNA for the CDR3 is TGTGCCAGCAGCTTAGCGGGAACATTCCGTGGGGGCTACACCTTC.

J is TRBJ2-5 and V is TRBV9; D is perhaps TRBD1 (5 bases). The germline V and J ends were trimmed by 1 base and 7 bases, with 11 bases remaining between them. Looked up from germline, CDR1 is SGDLS and CDR2 is YYNGEE. The CDR3 runs to 13 residues. DNA for the CDR3: TGTGCCAGCAGCGTAATGACAGAAGGGACCCAGTACTTC. Translation gives CASSVMTEGTQYF.

The gene calls are TRBV5-4 and TRBJ2-2; 11 bases are shared with TRBD2. This CDR3 has 16 amino acids. The V and J ends lost 4 bases and 7 bases, in that order; junction bases with no gene match: 9. CDR1 and CDR2 from the germline V gene are SGHNT and YYREEE (reference sequence). Here the CDR3 reads CASSLAGGGNLGELFF. In DNA, the CDR3 is TGTGCCAGCAGCCTAGCGGGAGGTGGGAACCTCGGGGAGCTGTTTTTT.

The J gene is TRBJ2-3, the V gene TRBV6-6; 7 bases are shared with TRBD1. Trimming at V came to 5 bases and at J to 1 base, leaving 3 bases not matched to a gene. The CDR3 has 14 residues. CDR1 and CDR2 (germline): MNHNY, SVGAGI (reference sequence). CDR3 protein: CASSPQGGTDTQYF. DNA of the CDR3: TGTGCCAGCAGTCCCCAGGGGGGCACAGATACGCAGTATTTT.

V and J are TRBV6-1 and TRBJ1-5; D not resolved. The V end was cut by 7 bases, the J end by 0 bases, with 13 bases between. The CDR3 runs 15 residues. Germline V CDR1 and CDR2: MNHNS, SASEGT. Written as DNA, the CDR3 is TGTGCCAGCACCCCAACCCTTTATAGCAATCAGCCCCAGCATTTT. Its protein is CASTPTLYSNQPQHF.

The chain couples TRBV7-6 to TRBJ2-1, with TRBD2 as a possible D gene (7 bases). The CDR3 length is 18 residues. Per germline, CDR1 SGHVS and CDR2 FNYEAQ. V gave up 1 base and J gave up 10 bases, with 26 bases separating them. The CDR3 DNA reads TGTGCCAGCAGCTTAGGAGTACCGGGACTAATATCAAGGGGGGAGCAGTTCTTC. This translates into CASSLGVPGLISRGEQFF.

The chain joins TRBV6-6 to TRBJ2-1, with D unclear. The CDR3 consists of 13 residues. From germline, CDR1 is MNHNY and CDR2 SVGAGI (reference sequence). The V gene lost 0 bases and the J gene lost 7 bases, with 7 bases spanning the gap. This chain's CDR3 is CASSYSIRNEQFF. The CDR3 nucleotides are TGTGCCAGCAGTTACTCGATTCGGAATGAGCAGTTCTTC.

J is TRBJ1-2 and V is TRBV19; perhaps TRBD1 as D (5 bases). V was pared by 3 bases and J by 8 bases, with 16 bases between. This CDR3 comprises 14 residues. CDR1 is LNHDA and CDR2 is SQIVND in the germline V gene (reference sequence). The CDR3 nucleotides are TGTGCCAGTAGTATTATTGGGACCGCTTCCGGCTACACCTTC. Residues: CASSIIGTASGYTF.

Comment on this clone: The sample holds other DNA sequences that translate to the same CDR3. The V call is TRBV19, the J call TRBJ2-5, with a possible D match to TRBD1 (6 bases). Trimming took 1 base from V and 4 from J, leaving 7 bases between them. The CDR3 length is 13 residues. Germline lookup yields CDR1 LNHDA and CDR2 SQIVND (reference sequence). The CDR3 DNA sequence: TGTGCCAGTAGTATAGTCAGGGGAGAGACCCAGTACTTC. Translating gives CASSIVRGETQYF. The variable domain in full, completed from reference TRBV19 and TRBJ2-5, reads DGGITQSPKYLFRKEGQNVTLSCEQNLNHDAMYWYRQDPGQGLRLIYYSQIVNDFQKGDIAEGYSVSREKKESFPLTVTSAQKNPTAFYLCASSIVRGETQYFGPGTRLLVL.

CDR3 DNA: TGCGCCAGCAGCCAAGGTTTTTCGGGTGGCAATCAGCCCCAGCATTTT. This gives the protein CASSQGFSGGNQPQHF. The chain combines TRBV4-3 with TRBJ1-5; D not resolved. The CDR3 runs to 16 residues. CDR1 LGHNA and CDR2 YSLEER come from the germline V gene. Trimming pared 1 base from V and 2 bases from J, leaving 12 bases between.

V gene TRBV5-1 combines with J gene TRBJ1-1; D ambiguous. Trimming shortened V by 7 bases and J by 0 bases, and 10 bases separated the two germline ends. The germline gives CDR1 SGHRS, CDR2 YFSETQ. This CDR3 has 13 amino acids. CDR3 bases: TGCGCCAGCGGCGCGGGTATGAACACTGAAGCTTTCTTT. Translated: CASGAGMNTEAFF.

The DNA of the CDR3 is TGTGCCAGCAGTGGGGGGACAGGGGTCAATAATCAGCCCCAGCATTTT. Its translation is CASSGGTGVNNQPQHF. The chain has TRBV6-1 and TRBJ1-5; 10 bases align to TRBD1. The germline V gene has CDR1 MNHNS and CDR2 SASEGT. This CDR3 is built from 16 residues. The ends lost 4 bases at V and 4 bases at J; junction bases unmatched: 7.

This sequence joins TRBV25-1 and TRBJ2-3; D is uncertain. From germline, CDR1 is MGHDK and CDR2 SYGVNS. The length of the CDR3 is 13 residues. V lost 1 base to trimming and J lost 2 bases, with 4 bases between them. CDR3: CASSESVTDTQYF. The CDR3 region has the DNA TGTGCCAGCAGTGAATCCGTCACAGATACGCAGTATTTT.

This chain connects TRBV2 to TRBJ2-2, with 7 nucleotides matching TRBD1. The CDR3 is 16 residues long. V trimming: 6 bases; J trimming: 0 bases; junction bases outside the gene matches: 7. Germline assignment: CDR1 SNHLY and CDR2 FYNNEI. In DNA, the CDR3 is TGTGCCAGCAGGGTACAGGGGTCCGCGAACACCGGGGAGCTGTTTTTT. This encodes CASRVQGSANTGELFF.

The CDR3 protein is CASRSGTGGTEFF. In nucleotides, the CDR3 is TGTGCAAGTCGCTCCGGGACAGGGGGAACAGAGTTCTTC. The rearrangement uses TRBV12-2 and TRBJ2-1; TRBD1, the table's D call, was not compared with the DNA. TRBV12-2 is a pseudogene segment. This CDR3 comprises 13 residues.

As concerns this clone: The sample carries other DNA sequences with the same CDR3. The V call is TRBV5-1, the J call TRBJ2-7; no reliable D call. The ends were cut back, 1 base at V and 1 base at J, with 3 bases in the middle. The CDR3 extends over 12 amino acids. Germline V CDR1 and CDR2: SGHRS, YFSETQ. CDR3: CASSLPSYEQYF. The CDR3, as DNA: TGCGCCAGCAGCTTGCCATCCTACGAGCAGTACTTC.

The rearrangement joins TRBV20-1 to TRBJ1-2, with D unresolved. Trimming removed 6 bases at V and 5 bases at J, with 10 bases between. Germline values: CDR1 DFQATT, CDR2 SNEGSKA (reference sequence). The CDR3 runs to 11 residues. The CDR3 reads CSAELSYGYTF. The CDR3 nucleotides are TGCAGTGCAGAACTCTCGTATGGCTACACCTTC.

The chain uses TRBV19 and TRBJ2-7; 7 nucleotides agree with TRBD1. This CDR3 has 14 residues. V trimming: 5 bases; J trimming: 2 bases; junction bases outside the gene matches: 6. The germline V gene has CDR1 LNHDA and CDR2 SQIVND (reference sequence). The CDR3 region has the DNA TGTGCCAGTAGTTCTGGGACAGTAACCTACGAGCAGTACTTC. It is translated as CASSSGTVTYEQYF.

Concerning this clone itself: The same CDR3 can be traced to other DNA sequences in this sample. The chain combines TRBV18 with TRBJ2-7; the D call may be TRBD1 or TRBD2 (5 bases each). The CDR3 is 14 residues long. Trimming cost V 2 bases and J 1 base, with 9 bases left between them. Germline V lookup: CDR1 KGHSH, CDR2 LQKENI. Here the CDR3 DNA reads TGTGCCAGCTCACCAGACAGAGGGTCCTACGAGCAGTACTTC. Translation gives CASSPDRGSYEQYF.

The rearrangement uses TRBV19 and TRBJ2-2; D might be TRBD1 or TRBD2, each matching 5 bases. Trimming removed 4 bases from V and 1 base from J, with 10 bases in between. The CDR3 extends over 15 amino acids. Germline-derived CDR1 and CDR2 are LNHDA and SQIVND (reference sequence). CDR3 nucleotide sequence: TGTGCCAGTAGTAGAAGGGACGTGAACACCGGGGAGCTGTTTTTT. Translation: CASSRRDVNTGELFF. The whole variable domain, remainder taken from reference TRBV19 and TRBJ2-2, is DGGITQSPKYLFRKEGQNVTLSCEQNLNHDAMYWYRQDPGQGLRLIYYSQIVNDFQKGDIAEGYSVSREKKESFPLTVTSAQKNPTAFYLCASSRRDVNTGELFFGEGSRLTVL.

V usage is TRBV14 and J usage is TRBJ2-2, with TRBD1 matching 9 bases. Per the germline V gene, CDR1 is SGHDN and CDR2 is FVKESK. This CDR3 region has 16 residues. The junction had 2 bases not matched to a gene; V was cut back by 3 bases and J by 0 bases. The CDR3 nucleotides are TGTGCCAGCAGCCAGAGGACAGGGGCGAACACCGGGGAGCTGTTTTTT. This sequence encodes CASSQRTGANTGELFF.

CDR3 DNA: TGTGCCAGCAGCACCCGGACAGGCCGCCAAGAGACCCAGTACTTC. The encoded protein is CASSTRTGRQETQYF. This chain links TRBV5-4 with TRBJ2-5, with 7 nucleotides matching TRBD1. V shed 4 bases and J 1 base; nucleotides not matched to a gene: 7. In germline, CDR1 is SGHNT, CDR2 YYREEE (reference sequence). This CDR3 contains 15 residues.

This chain links TRBV5-4 with TRBJ2-1; TRBD1 is a possible D gene (6 bases). The V end lost 3 bases, the J end lost 13 bases, and 11 bases lay between the germline ends. In germline, CDR1 is SGHNT, CDR2 YYREEE (reference sequence). There are 11 residues in the CDR3. The DNA for the CDR3 is TGTGCCAGCAGCTACGACAGGCTCCAGTTCTTC. The encoded protein is CASSYDRLQFF.

J is TRBJ2-2 and V is TRBV4-2, with D hard to call. CDR3 size: 16 residues. The V gene's germline CDR1 is LGHNA and CDR2 YNFKEQ. Trimming took 1 base from V and 6 from J, leaving 15 bases between them. CDR3 bases: TGTGCCAGCAGCCAAGCGGCAACACTGGGCGCCGGGGAGCTGTTTTTT. It translates to CASSQAATLGAGELFF.

The V gene is TRBV5-1, the J gene TRBJ1-1; 12 positions agree with TRBD1. V was pared by 4 bases and J by 7 bases, with 8 bases of the junction left unmatched. Germline V gives CDR1 SGHRS, CDR2 YFSETQ. The CDR3 spans 15 residues. The DNA of the CDR3 is TGCGCCAGCAGCGCCTCCGGGACAGGGGGCCATGAAGCTTTCTTT. Protein product: CASSASGTGGHEAFF.

The rearrangement uses TRBV10-1 and TRBJ2-3; tentatively, D is TRBD2 (5 bases). V was shortened by 8 bases and J by 11 bases, with 14 bases between the two germline ends. Germline V CDR1 and CDR2: WNHNN, SYGVQD (reference sequence). The CDR3 runs to 11 residues. The CDR3 sequence is CASSGGLVQYF. CDR3 sequence (DNA): TGCGCCAGCTCAGGCGGGTTGGTGCAGTATTTT.

This chain links TRBV10-2 with TRBJ2-1; TRBD2 matches at 11 bases. This CDR3 contains 14 residues. V dropped 7 bases and J dropped 5; count of bases not matched to a gene: 4. Per the germline V gene, CDR1 is WSHSY and CDR2 is SAAADI. The CDR3 region is CASIPGLADNEQFF. Written as DNA, the CDR3 is TGCGCCAGCATTCCGGGACTAGCGGACAATGAGCAGTTCTTC.

For this clone: Other nucleotide sequences in the sample specify the same CDR3. This rearrangement joins TRBV27 to TRBJ1-2; D gene ambiguous. Trimming pared 1 base from V and 4 bases from J, leaving 10 bases between. The CDR3 sequence is 14 residues long. Looked up from germline, CDR1 is MNHEY and CDR2 is SMNVEV (reference sequence). This CDR3 reads CASSLYAGTYGYTF. The CDR3 DNA reads as TGTGCCAGCAGTTTATATGCCGGAACCTATGGCTACACCTTC.